Here is one T cell receptor (beta chain) with its context. Its target is unknown. V shed 4 bases and J shed 2 bases, with 11 bases lying between them. Germline CDR1 and CDR2: SNHLY and FYNNEI. The CDR3 loop spans 15 amino acids. A primer matching the constant region was used to make TCR beta cDNA from about 500 ng of total RNA. A slightly modified ARM-PCR protocol with three nested multiplex PCR rounds produced these TCR beta libraries. Running roughly 10 cycles apiece, the first two PCR rounds relied on TRBV1-TRBV30 forward primers together with a C-beta reverse primer. TCRdb reanalysed the multiplex PCR reads using MiXCR and keeps one entry per CDR3 protein. Of roughly 53,000 distinct CDR3 sequences in the sample, about 80% were seen once. The record originates from a study of tumor-infiltrating lymphocytes in primary liver carcinoma. Study findings and constraints: Tumor tissue displayed a significantly greater top-250-clone fraction than blood (p = 0.039).

Without any cell sorting, about 20-31 mg of bulk tissue yielded co-extracted RNA and DNA. What was sequenced was liver tumor tissue from sampling region 2. Subset of the sample: tumor region T2, inferior pole. The TCR sequence derives from a middle-aged man with primary liver carcinoma and hepatitis B virus infection. The genes are TRBV2 and TRBJ2-2; D possibly matches TRBD1 or TRBD2 (6 bases each). CDR3 sequence (DNA): TGTGCCAGCAGTGGGGGGGACATAAACACCGGGGAGCTGTTTTTT. Encoded protein: CASSGGDINTGELFF.